One T cell receptor (beta chain) is described in this entry. This specimen comes from a study of blood T cell repertoires in COVID-19. As processed by the authors: Reference gene primer amplification yielded estimated nucleated cell counts. Sequencing was performed with immunoSEQ multiplex PCR; in TCRdb, only in-frame clones are kept and a portion is missing. For V, J and clone size, that table is used; D and trimming come from the DNA. The table shows 150,000 to 200,000 clones, with approximately 80% occurring only once. The CDR3 consists of 13 residues. Germline V lookup: CDR1 MGHRA, CDR2 YSYEKL. Trimming shortened V by 0 bases and J by 6 bases, and 7 bases separated the two germline ends.

This chain links TRBV4-1 with TRBJ2-3; weak D call: TRBD2 (6 bases). The source of this sequence is a man aged 35-49 years who had recovered from COVID-19. Sequenced sample: PBMCs or T cells enriched from blood (not recorded which). The CDR3 DNA reads as TGCGCCAGCAGCCAAGAGGGGAGGGATACGCAGTATTTT. This translates into CASSQEGRDTQYF.